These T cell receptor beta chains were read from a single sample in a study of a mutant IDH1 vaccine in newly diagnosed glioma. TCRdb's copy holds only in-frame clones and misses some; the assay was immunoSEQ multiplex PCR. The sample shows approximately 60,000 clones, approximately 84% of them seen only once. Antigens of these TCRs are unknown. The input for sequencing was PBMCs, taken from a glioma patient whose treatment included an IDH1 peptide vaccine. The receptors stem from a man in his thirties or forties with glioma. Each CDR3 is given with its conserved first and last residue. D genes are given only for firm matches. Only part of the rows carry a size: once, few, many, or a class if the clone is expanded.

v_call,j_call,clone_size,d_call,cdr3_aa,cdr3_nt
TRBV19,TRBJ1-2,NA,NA,CASSIRKGAGAYGYTF,TGTGCCAGTAGTATAAGAAAAGGGGCAGGAGCCTATGGCTACACCTTC
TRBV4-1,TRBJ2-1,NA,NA,CASSQDLLTRSPGNEQFF,TGCGCCAGCAGCCAAGATCTTTTAACACGATCCCCTGGTAATGAGCAGTTCTTC
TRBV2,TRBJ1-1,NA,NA,CARRGGGTEAFF,TGTGCCAGGAGGGGGGGAGGCACTGAAGCTTTCTTT
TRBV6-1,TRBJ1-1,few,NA,CASRLQLNTEAFF,TGTGCCAGCAGACTACAGTTAAACACTGAAGCTTTCTTT
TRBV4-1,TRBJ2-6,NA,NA,CASSRISGRIQGGANVLTF,TGCGCCAGCAGCCGAATCTCGGGCAGGATACAGGGAGGGGCCAACGTCCTGACTTTC
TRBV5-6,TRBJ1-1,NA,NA,CASSSPIRGEAAEAFF,TGTGCCAGCAGCTCCCCCATTCGCGGGGAGGCGGCTGAAGCTTTCTTT
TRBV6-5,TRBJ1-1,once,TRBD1,CASSRQGNTEAFF,TGTGCCAGCAGTCGACAGGGAAACACTGAAGCTTTCTTT
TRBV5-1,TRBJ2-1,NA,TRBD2,CASSLAGSSSYNEQFF,TGCGCCAGCAGCTTAGCGGGGTCGAGCTCCTACAATGAGCAGTTCTTC
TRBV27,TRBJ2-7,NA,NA,CASSLIPYDEQYF,TGTGCCAGCAGTTTAATCCCTTACGACGAGCAGTACTTC
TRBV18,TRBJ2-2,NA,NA,CASSPRAVDPGELFF,TGTGCCAGCTCACCACGGGCGGTGGACCCTGGGGAGCTGTTTTTT
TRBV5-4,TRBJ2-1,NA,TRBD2,CASSPPPGGSEQFF,TGTGCCAGCAGCCCCCCGCCGGGAGGGAGTGAGCAGTTCTTC
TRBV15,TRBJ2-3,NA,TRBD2,CATSRDVGREVTQYF,TGTGCCACCAGCAGAGATGTGGGACGGGAGGTTACGCAGTATTTT
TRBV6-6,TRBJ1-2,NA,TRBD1,CASRGQGADYGYTF,TGTGCCAGCAGGGGACAGGGGGCTGACTATGGCTACACCTTC
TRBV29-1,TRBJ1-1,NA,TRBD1,CSVDPTGRAFF,TGCAGCGTTGATCCGACAGGGCGCGCTTTCTTT
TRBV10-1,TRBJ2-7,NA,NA,CASSESGRGSKEQYF,TGCGCCAGCAGTGAGTCGGGACGGGGATCGAAGGAGCAGTACTTC
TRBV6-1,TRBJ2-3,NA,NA,CASSETVSTDTQYF,TGTGCCAGCAGTGAGACAGTAAGCACAGATACGCAGTATTTT
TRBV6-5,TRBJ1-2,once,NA,CASSYSGSRNGYTF,TGTGCCAGCAGCTACTCCGGGTCCCGGAATGGCTACACCTTC
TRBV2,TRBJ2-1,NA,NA,CASSRVEGHQFF,TGTGCCAGCAGTCGGGTTGAGGGCCACCAGTTCTTC
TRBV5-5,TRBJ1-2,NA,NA,CASRHPVGGDGYTF,TGTGCCAGCAGACACCCAGTGGGGGGCGATGGCTACACCTTC
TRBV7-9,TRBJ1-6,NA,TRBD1,CASSRGTGGFNSPLHF,TGTGCCAGCAGCCGCGGGACAGGGGGCTTTAATTCACCCCTCCACTTT
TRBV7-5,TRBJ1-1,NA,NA,CARPRGPNTEAFF,TGTGCCAGGCCGAGAGGACCGAACACTGAAGCTTTCTTT
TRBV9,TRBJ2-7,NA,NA,CASSSNYEQYF,TGTGCCAGCAGCAGTAACTACGAGCAGTACTTC
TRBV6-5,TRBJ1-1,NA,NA,CASWNTEAFF,TGTGCCAGCTGGAACACTGAAGCTTTCTTT
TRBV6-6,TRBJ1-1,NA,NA,CASMRANTEAFF,TGTGCCAGCATGCGGGCGAACACTGAAGCTTTCTTT
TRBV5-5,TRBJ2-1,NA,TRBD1,CASSLGDRVNEQFF,TGTGCCAGCAGCTTGGGGGACAGGGTCAATGAGCAGTTCTTC
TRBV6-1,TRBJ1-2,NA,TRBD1,CASSVSTGNGYTF,TGTGCCAGCAGTGTGTCGACAGGGAATGGCTACACCTTC
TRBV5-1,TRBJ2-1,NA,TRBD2,CASSPGTRAYNEQFF,TGCGCCAGCAGCCCAGGGACTAGGGCTTACAATGAGCAGTTCTTC
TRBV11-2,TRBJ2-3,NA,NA,CASRGDNTDTQYF,TGTGCCAGCAGGGGAGACAACACAGATACGCAGTATTTT
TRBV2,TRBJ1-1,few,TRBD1,CATRGDRRERTEAFF,TGTGCCACCAGGGGGGACCGTCGAGAGAGGACTGAAGCTTTCTTT
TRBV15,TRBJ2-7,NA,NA,CATSRDTGPSYEQYF,TGTGCCACCAGCAGAGATACTGGACCAAGCTACGAGCAGTACTTC
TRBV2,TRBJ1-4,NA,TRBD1,CASSEARGGANEKLFF,TGTGCCAGCAGTGAAGCCAGGGGGGGAGCTAATGAAAAACTGTTTTTT